Below are 5 T cell receptor beta chains sequenced from a single sample in a study of graft-versus-host responses after intestinal transplantation. Their antigens remain unidentified. TCRdb's copy holds only in-frame clones and misses some; the assay was immunoSEQ multiplex PCR. This sample carries tens of thousands of clones, 90% to 95% of them seen once, and the ten largest clones take 0.5%. Sequences were derived from unstimulated CD8+ T cells sorted from spleen or lymph node cells, sampled before intestinal transplant. The receptors here all came from a human donor who received an intestinal transplant.

This clone was picked up a small number of times. The J gene is TRBJ2-7, the V gene TRBV19; a possible D gene is TRBD2 (6 bases). Germline lookup yields CDR1 LNHDA and CDR2 SQIVND (reference sequence). The CDR3 length is 14 residues. The ends were cut back, 4 bases at V and 3 bases at J, with 13 bases in the middle. This CDR3 is CASSTPGLDYEQYF. CDR3 sequence (DNA): TGTGCCAGTAGTACCCCGGGACTCGACTACGAGCAGTACTTC.

The gene calls are TRBV19 and TRBJ1-4; unclear D gene. This CDR3 has 15 amino acids. Germline loops: CDR1 LNHDA, CDR2 SQIVND (reference sequence). The ends were cut back, 0 bases at V and 3 bases at J, with 8 bases in the middle. CDR3 sequence reads: CASSIEVEANEKLFF. CDR3 nucleotides: TGTGCCAGTAGTATAGAGGTAGAAGCTAATGAAAAACTGTTTTTT.

The V and J genes are TRBV27 and TRBJ2-7; a possible D gene is TRBD2 (6 bases). Germline CDR1 is MNHEY and CDR2 is SMNVEV (reference sequence). V gave up 5 bases and J gave up 4 bases, with 12 bases separating them. The CDR3 is 13 residues long. CDR3: CASSQRRGYEQYF. The DNA of the CDR3 is TGTGCCAGCAGTCAAAGGAGGGGTTACGAGCAGTACTTC.

The chain joins TRBV9 to TRBJ2-1; 10 bases are a match to TRBD2. Looked up from germline, CDR1 is SGDLS and CDR2 is YYNGEE. After removal of 1 base from V and 4 bases from J, the junction contained 8 bases not matched to a gene. The CDR3 has 17 residues. As DNA, the CDR3 is TGTGCCAGCAGCGTAACGGGACTAGCGAACGCTTACAATGAGCAGTTCTTC. Translation: CASSVTGLANAYNEQFF.

The rearrangement uses TRBV29-1 and TRBJ2-2, with 7 bases lining up with TRBD1. The ends lost 0 bases at V and 7 bases at J; junction bases unmatched: 5. CDR1 is SQVTM, CDR2 ANQGSEA, per germline. This CDR3 has 14 amino acids. CDR3: CSVEDRTGVGELFF. CDR3 coding DNA: TGCAGCGTTGAAGATCGCACAGGGGTCGGGGAGCTGTTTTTT.